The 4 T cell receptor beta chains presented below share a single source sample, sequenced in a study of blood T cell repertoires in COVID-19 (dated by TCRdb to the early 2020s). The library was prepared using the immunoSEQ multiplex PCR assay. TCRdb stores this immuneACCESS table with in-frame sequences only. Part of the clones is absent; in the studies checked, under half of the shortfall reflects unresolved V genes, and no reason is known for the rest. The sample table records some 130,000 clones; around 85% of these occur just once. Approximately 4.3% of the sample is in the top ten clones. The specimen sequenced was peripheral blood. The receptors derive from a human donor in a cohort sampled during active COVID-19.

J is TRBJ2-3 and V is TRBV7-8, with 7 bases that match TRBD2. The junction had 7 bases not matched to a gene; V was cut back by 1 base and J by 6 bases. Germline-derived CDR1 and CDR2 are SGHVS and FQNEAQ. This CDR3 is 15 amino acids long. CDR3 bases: TGTGCCAGCAGCTTAGTGGGACTATGGTCGGATACGCAGTATTTT. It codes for CASSLVGLWSDTQYF.

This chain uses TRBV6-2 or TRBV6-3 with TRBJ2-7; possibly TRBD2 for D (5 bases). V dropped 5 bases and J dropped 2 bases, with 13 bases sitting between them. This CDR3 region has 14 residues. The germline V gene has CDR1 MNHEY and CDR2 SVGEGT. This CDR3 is CASSRGDFPYEQYV. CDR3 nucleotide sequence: TGTGCCAGCAGTCGGGGAGACTTCCCCTACGAGCAGTACGTC.

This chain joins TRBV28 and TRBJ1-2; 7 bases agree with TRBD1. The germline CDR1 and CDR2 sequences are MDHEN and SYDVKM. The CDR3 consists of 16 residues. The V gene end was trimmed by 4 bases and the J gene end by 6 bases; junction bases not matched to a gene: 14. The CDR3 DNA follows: TGTGCCAGCAGTTGGGGACCGAAGGGGGCGGCCGATGGCTACACCTTC. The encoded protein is CASSWGPKGAADGYTF.

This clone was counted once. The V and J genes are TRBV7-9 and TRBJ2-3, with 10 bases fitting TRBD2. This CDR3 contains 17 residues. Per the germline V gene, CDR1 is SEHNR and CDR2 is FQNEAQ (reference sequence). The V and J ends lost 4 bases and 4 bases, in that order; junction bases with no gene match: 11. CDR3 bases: TGTGCCAGCAGCTCCCCCCTAGCGGGGGTGGTGGCAGATACGCAGTATTTT. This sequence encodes CASSSPLAGVVADTQYF. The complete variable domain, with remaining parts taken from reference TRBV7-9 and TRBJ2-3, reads DTGVSQNPRHKITKRGQNVTFRCDPISEHNRLYWYRQTLGQGPEFLTYFQNEAQLEKSRLLSDRFSAERPKGSFSTLEIQRTEQGDSAMYLCASSSPLAGVVADTQYFGPGTRLTVL.